The 15 T cell receptor beta chains below all came from one sample that was sequenced in a study of sequential checkpoint blockade in melanoma. Generated by immunoSEQ multiplex PCR, the TCRdb table keeps only in-frame clones and is missing some. The sample records 9,500 to 15,000 clones, approximately 24% being singletons. The treatment was: randomized to nivolumab then ipilimumab (arm A) or the reverse (arm B). The source was tumor tissue (inferred from file names), collected from a patient given nivolumab and ipilimumab in sequence. These receptors were collected from a human donor with melanoma.

V and J are TRBV29-1 and TRBJ1-2, with 7 bases matching TRBD1. With V trimmed by 1 base and J by 7 bases, 6 bases remained unmatched. Per germline, CDR1 SQVTM and CDR2 ANQGSEA. The CDR3 totals 13 residues. This chain's CDR3 is CSVEGTHRGGYTF. The CDR3 DNA follows: TGCAGCGTTGAAGGGACCCACAGGGGTGGCTACACCTTC.

The chain joins TRBV15 to TRBJ2-7, with TRBD2 matching over 8 bases. V was pared by 4 bases and J by 1 base, with 6 bases of the junction left unmatched. This CDR3 has 15 residues. Germline V gives CDR1 LNHNV, CDR2 YYDKDF (reference sequence). The CDR3 DNA is TGTGCCACCAGCATTACTAGCGGTCCTTCCTACGAGCAGTACTTC. Translating it yields CATSITSGPSYEQYF.

The gene calls are TRBV5-1 and TRBJ1-6; maybe TRBD1 (6 bases). In germline, CDR1 is SGHRS, CDR2 YFSETQ. CDR3 length equals 16 residues. V lost 3 bases and J 5 bases, leaving 15 bases between the germline ends. The CDR3 loop reads CASSWGPGRDNSPLHF. The CDR3 region has the DNA TGCGCCAGCAGCTGGGGGCCCGGGCGGGATAATTCACCCCTCCACTTT.

This clone was observed a handful of times. V and J are TRBV6-8 and TRBJ2-3; D is perhaps TRBD1 (5 bases). The V gene's germline CDR1 is MNHGY and CDR2 SAAAGT. CDR3 length: 15 residues. Trimming took 4 bases from V and 2 from J, leaving 13 bases between them. CDR3 in amino acids: CASSSFGRDTDTQYF. The CDR3 DNA is TGTGCCAGCAGTTCCTTTGGCAGGGACACAGATACGCAGTATTTT.

This clone came up many times. The rearrangement joins TRBV11-3 to TRBJ1-2; D gene unclear. CDR1 and CDR2 (germline): SGHNT, YENEEA. The CDR3 has 14 residues. Trimming cost V 5 bases and J 4 bases, with 14 bases left between them. The CDR3 DNA reads as TGTGCCAGCAGCCAGGTGTTAAGTAGCTATGGCTACACCTTC. This encodes CASSQVLSSYGYTF. The whole variable domain, filled in from reference TRBV11-3 and TRBJ1-2, reads EAGVVQSPRYKIIEKKQPVAFWCNPISGHNTLYWYLQNLGQGPELLIRYENEEAVDDSQLPKDRFSAERLKGVDSTLKIQPAELGDSAVYLCASSQVLSSYGYTFGSGTRLTVV.

This sequence joins TRBV28 and TRBJ2-7, with unresolved D. V lost 4 bases and J lost 2, with 12 bases in between. The length of the CDR3 is 14 residues. CDR1 and CDR2 (germline): MDHEN, SYDVKM. Here the CDR3 reads CASSSYGLTYEQYV. Written as DNA, the CDR3 is TGTGCCAGCAGTTCCTACGGGTTGACCTACGAGCAGTACGTC.

This clone was seen more than once but under ten times. This chain uses TRBV7-5 with TRBJ1-4. TRBV7-5 is recorded as a pseudogene. This CDR3 region has 18 residues. The DNA of the CDR3 is TGTGCCAGCAGCGGGGAATCCTTTTTACAGGGCGGGGATGAAAAACTGTTTTTT. Its protein is CASSGESFLQGGDEKLFF.

This clone was found a few times. The chain recombines TRBV6-7 with TRBJ1-1; D might be TRBD1 (5 bases). TRBV6-7 has ORF status, its function being uncertain. CDR3 length: 15 residues. V lost 1 base, J lost 2 bases, and 11 bases lay in between. CDR3 amino acids: CASSYWSGGNTEAFF. CDR3 DNA sequence: TGTGCCAGCAGTTACTGGTCTGGGGGAAACACTGAAGCTTTCTTT.

This chain links TRBV6-8 with TRBJ2-7, with D unclear. V lost 5 bases and J lost 6, with 17 bases in between. There are 14 residues in the CDR3. Germline V gives CDR1 MNHGY, CDR2 SAAAGT. The CDR3 sequence is CASSPDIRGPEQYV. The DNA of the CDR3 is TGTGCCAGCAGTCCCGACATCCGAGGACCCGAGCAGTACGTC.

This clone was found many times. The chain uses TRBV11-3 and TRBJ1-4, with D possibly matching TRBD1 (5 bases). The CDR3 loop spans 16 amino acids. Trimming took 5 bases from V and 7 from J, leaving 20 bases between them. The germline CDR1 and CDR2 sequences are SGHNT and YENEEA. In DNA, the CDR3 is TGTGCCAGCAGCAGCCGGGACGGCCTAGGTGGTGAAAAACTGTTTTTT. It translates to CASSSRDGLGGEKLFF.

The V gene is TRBV11-3, the J gene TRBJ2-1; a possible D gene is TRBD2 (7 bases). V lost 1 base and J lost 8, with 12 bases in between. CDR3 length: 14 residues. Germline CDR1 and CDR2: SGHNT and YENEEA. As DNA, the CDR3 is TGTGCCAGCAGCTTAGGAGGGGGGGGCGATGAGCAGTTCTTC. Translating it yields CASSLGGGGDEQFF.

The chain combines TRBV6-8 with TRBJ2-6; 8 bases are shared with TRBD1. The CDR3 extends over 19 amino acids. Unmatched junction bases numbered 7, after V lost 0 bases and J lost 0 bases. From germline, CDR1 is MNHGY and CDR2 SAAAGT. The CDR3: CASSYSIQGASSGANVLTF. The DNA for the CDR3 is TGTGCCAGCAGTTACTCGATTCAGGGGGCTAGCTCTGGGGCCAACGTCCTGACTTTC.

The chain carries TRBV14 and TRBJ2-5, with D tentatively TRBD2 (6 bases). Trimming shortened V by 1 base and J by 2 bases, and 14 bases separated the two germline ends. Per germline, CDR1 SGHDN and CDR2 FVKESK. The CDR3 is 16 residues long. The CDR3 DNA is TGTGCCAGCAGCCAAGGTCTAGCGCCCGGTCAAGAGACCCAGTACTTC. Translated, it gives CASSQGLAPGQETQYF.

This clone is medium-sized within its sample. The chain has TRBV9 and TRBJ2-2, with D uncertain. CDR3 length: 15 residues. Germline V gene data show CDR1 as SGDLS and CDR2 as YYNGEE. Trimming stripped 5 bases from V and 1 base from J, with 12 bases between. The DNA for the CDR3 is TGTGCCAGCAGTTTTGGGCACCTGAACACCGGGGAGCTGTTTTTT. Amino acid sequence: CASSFGHLNTGELFF.

The rearrangement uses TRBV5-1 and TRBJ1-5; a weak D match, TRBD1 (6 bases). The CDR3 has 16 residues. The V end was cut by 5 bases, the J end by 0 bases, with 15 bases between. Per germline, CDR1 SGHRS and CDR2 YFSETQ. The CDR3 loop reads CASSPEQGLSNQPQHF. The CDR3, as DNA: TGCGCCAGCAGTCCCGAACAGGGTCTTAGCAATCAGCCCCAGCATTTT.